Listed below are T cell receptor beta chains from one sample, sequenced in a study of cytomegalovirus exposure and HLA in healthy donors. Generated by immunoSEQ multiplex PCR, the TCRdb table keeps only in-frame clones and is missing some. In all, the sample yields tens of thousands of clones. Material: PBMCs. These receptors all stem from a middle-aged woman in good health and CMV-seropositive. Both conserved end residues are part of each CDR3. A D gene is named only where the DNA matches it firmly.

d_gene	v_gene	j_gene	CDR3aa	CDR3nt
.	TRBV5-6	TRBJ2-3	CASSLLQGNTQYF	TGTGCCAGCAGCTTGCTCCAGGGGAATACGCAGTATTTT
TRBD1	TRBV7-9	TRBJ2-1	CASSSPGQGLNEQFF	TGTGCCAGCAGCAGTCCCGGACAGGGTCTCAATGAGCAGTTCTTC
TRBD1	TRBV9	TRBJ2-5	CASSTRTGLGETQYF	TGTGCCAGCAGCACCCGGACAGGGCTCGGGGAGACCCAGTACTTC
.	TRBV27	TRBJ2-2	CASSPTGFAGELFF	TGTGCCAGCAGTCCAACAGGGTTCGCCGGGGAGCTGTTTTTT
TRBD2	TRBV4-2	TRBJ2-1	CASSQDSLYVAGGLRGQFF	TGTGCCAGCAGCCAAGATTCCCTTTACGTAGCGGGAGGGCTTAGGGGTCAGTTCTTC
.	TRBV13	TRBJ2-3	CASSWARPDTQYF	TGTGCCAGCAGCTGGGCCCGTCCGGATACGCAGTATTTT
.	TRBV7-2	TRBJ2-7	CASSQILGALYEQYF	TGTGCCAGCAGCCAAATTCTAGGGGCCCTCTACGAGCAGTACTTC
.	TRBV6-1	TRBJ2-2	CASRAGTNTGELFF	TGTGCCAGCAGGGCCGGGACGAACACCGGGGAGCTGTTTTTT
TRBD2	TRBV28	TRBJ2-5	CASSRGTASGRAETQYF	TGTGCCAGCAGTCGCGGAACGGCTAGCGGGAGAGCAGAGACCCAGTACTTC
.	TRBV28	TRBJ2-4	CASSLPGEKIQYF	TGTGCCAGCAGTCTCCCAGGGGAAAAAATTCAGTACTTC
TRBD2	TRBV28	TRBJ2-2	CASTLGGSWPGELFF	TGTGCCAGCACCTTGGGCGGGAGTTGGCCCGGGGAGCTGTTTTTT
TRBD1	TRBV27	TRBJ2-7	CASSFGTGDHYEQYF	TGTGCCAGCAGTTTCGGGACAGGGGACCACTACGAGCAGTACTTC
.	TRBV7-9	TRBJ2-3	CASSVTGHTDTQYF	TGTGCCAGCTCCGTGACAGGCCACACAGATACGCAGTATTTT
TRBD1	TRBV9	TRBJ2-6	CASSGRDRVITGANVLTF	TGTGCCAGCAGCGGCCGGGACAGGGTAATTACGGGGGCCAACGTCCTGACTTTC
TRBD1	TRBV9	TRBJ2-1	CASSATGQGAYNEQFF	TGTGCCAGCAGCGCTACCGGACAGGGGGCCTACAATGAGCAGTTCTTC
TRBD2	TRBV14	TRBJ2-1	CASSQVSASGREQFF	TGTGCCAGCAGCCAAGTGTCGGCTAGCGGGAGGGAGCAGTTCTTC
.	TRBV5-6	TRBJ1-5	CASSLAGLPQHF	TGTGCCAGCAGCTTGGCGGGGTTGCCCCAGCATTTT
TRBD1	TRBV7-9	TRBJ2-7	CASSSLRTGIAYEQYF	TGTGCCAGCAGCTCCTTAAGGACAGGGATTGCCTACGAGCAGTACTTC
TRBD2	TRBV6-5	TRBJ2-7	CASSRRLAGSDEQYF	TGTGCCAGCAGTCGTAGACTAGCGGGGTCTGACGAGCAGTACTTC
TRBD1	TRBV6-5	TRBJ2-6	CASSSTGGSGANVLTF	TGTGCCAGCAGTTCGACAGGGGGCTCTGGGGCCAACGTCCTGACTTTC
.	TRBV5-6	TRBJ2-5	CASSWRVGVGETQYF	TGTGCCAGCAGCTGGAGGGTAGGCGTGGGAGAGACCCAGTACTTC
.	TRBV27	TRBJ2-7	CASSLSHTYEQYF	TGTGCCAGCAGTTTGTCACACACCTACGAGCAGTACTTC
TRBD1	TRBV9	TRBJ2-7	CASSVAPGTGDDEQYF	TGTGCCAGCAGCGTAGCTCCCGGGACAGGGGACGACGAGCAGTACTTC
.	TRBV5-1	TRBJ2-1	CASSLETPSYNEQFF	TGCGCCAGCAGCTTGGAAACACCCTCCTACAATGAGCAGTTCTTC
TRBD1	TRBV27	TRBJ2-5	CASSLRGTGLPETQYF	TGTGCCAGCAGTTTGAGAGGGACAGGGCTCCCCGAGACCCAGTACTTC
.	TRBV27	TRBJ2-2	CASSQNTGELFF	TGTGCCAGCAGCCAAAACACCGGGGAGCTGTTTTTT
.	TRBV5-4	TRBJ1-2	CASSGRGNYGYTF	TGTGCCAGCAGCGGGCGGGGGAACTATGGCTACACCTTC
.	TRBV29-1	TRBJ1-1	CSLKPGAGERNTEAFF	TGCAGCCTAAAACCTGGAGCAGGGGAAAGGAACACTGAAGCTTTCTTT
TRBD2	TRBV9	TRBJ2-1	CASSVSGRGVNEQFF	TGTGCCAGCAGCGTCAGCGGGAGAGGGGTAAATGAGCAGTTCTTC
TRBD1	TRBV18	TRBJ2-3	CASLNGQGQTDTQYF	TGTGCCAGCTTGAATGGACAGGGACAAACAGATACGCAGTATTTT
.	TRBV20-1	TRBJ2-5	CSARDYETQYF	TGCAGTGCTAGAGATTATGAGACCCAGTACTTC
TRBD2	TRBV5-1	TRBJ2-7	CASSFGVSGTSSWEQYF	TGCGCCAGCAGCTTTGGGGTTTCCGGGACTAGCTCGTGGGAGCAGTACTTC
.	TRBV7-9	TRBJ1-1	CASSPDLENTEAFF	TGTGCCAGCAGTCCCGACTTAGAGAACACTGAAGCTTTCTTT
TRBD1	TRBV5-5	TRBJ2-7	CASSPRTGWFSYEQYF	TGTGCCAGCAGCCCCAGGACAGGTTGGTTTTCCTACGAGCAGTACTTC
TRBD1	TRBV4-3	TRBJ2-7	CASSHGTGSYEQYF	TGCGCCAGCAGCCACGGGACAGGGTCCTACGAGCAGTACTTC
.	TRBV18	TRBJ1-5	CASSPDYSGQPQHF	TGTGCCAGCTCACCCGACTACTCGGGGCAGCCCCAGCATTTT
.	TRBV7-8	TRBJ2-7	CASSPLRGSYEQYF	TGTGCCAGCAGCCCCCTCAGGGGCTCCTACGAGCAGTACTTC
TRBD1	TRBV5-5	TRBJ2-7	CASSVGQGVYEQYF	TGTGCCAGCAGCGTCGGACAGGGGGTCTACGAGCAGTACTTC
.	TRBV15	TRBJ1-2	CATEEGPNYGYTF	TGTGCCACCGAGGAGGGACCGAACTATGGCTACACCTTC